This TCR beta chain was sequenced during a study of shared clonotypes between healthy human individuals. At the level of the study: Plates per donor: three CD4 naive, three CD4 memory, two CD8 naive, one CD8 memory.

V lost 5 bases to trimming and J lost 3 bases, with 10 bases between them. From germline, CDR1 is MNHEY and CDR2 SMNVEV (reference sequence). The CDR3 is 13 residues long. General observations from the study: The study's rarefaction showed incomplete sorted-subset sequencing despite large depth.

Concerning this clone itself: What it binds is unknown.

Sequencing was performed with immunoSEQ multiplex PCR; in TCRdb, only in-frame clones are kept and a portion is missing. This sample has millions of clones; 85% to 95% occur once, and the top ten carry under 2%. The naive CD8 fraction comprised CD45RO-negative cells positively selected for CCR7 and excluded terminally differentiated effector memory CD45RA+ cells. The genes are TRBV27 and TRBJ1-2; D unresolved. The sequenced material came from naive CD8+ T cells from PBMCs. The TCR originated in a man aged 18 to 35 in good health. Some clones in this sample may be carry-over from other donors' samples. The CDR3 sequence is CASSPAGDYGYTF. The CDR3 DNA reads as TGTGCCAGCAGTCCGGCTGGGGACTATGGCTACACCTTC.